This passage covers 30 T cell receptor beta chains from one sample sequenced in a study of blood T cell repertoires in COVID-19. Data came from immunoSEQ multiplex PCR; TCRdb stores just in-frame clones and leaves some out. The sample lists 250,000 to 350,000 clones, roughly 90% occurring once. The specimen sequenced was peripheral blood. These receptors originate from a woman in her forties or fifties who had recovered from COVID-19.

The V and J genes are TRBV18 and TRBJ1-2; D is perhaps TRBD1 (5 bases). V was clipped by 3 bases and J by 6 bases, with 17 bases between them. The CDR3 consists of 15 residues. The germline V gene has CDR1 KGHSH and CDR2 LQKENI. CDR3 sequence (DNA): TGTGCCAGCTCACCTCCGGGGGGAATACGAGATGGCTACACCTTC. This gives the protein CASSPPGGIRDGYTF.

The chain carries TRBV9 and TRBJ2-3; 12 nucleotides align to TRBD2. CDR1 and CDR2 from the germline V gene are SGDLS and YYNGEE. The CDR3 spans 21 residues. V shed 3 bases and J 1 base; nucleotides not matched to a gene: 18. CDR3 amino acids: CASSARTGGLAGGPRTDTQYF. DNA for the CDR3: TGTGCCAGCAGCGCCCGGACAGGGGGGCTAGCGGGGGGGCCTCGCACAGATACGCAGTATTTT.

The V and J genes are TRBV11-1 and TRBJ2-7, with TRBD1 matching over 9 bases. Losses at the gene ends were 5 bases for V and 3 bases for J; bases not matched to a gene: 8. The germline CDR1 and CDR2 sequences are SGHAT and FQDESV (reference sequence). This CDR3 contains 15 residues. This chain's CDR3 is CASSPRDRAFYEQYF. In nucleotides, the CDR3 is TGTGCCAGCAGCCCCCGGGACAGGGCCTTCTACGAGCAGTACTTC.

The chain couples TRBV10-2 to TRBJ2-2; D possibly corresponds to TRBD2 (8 bases). CDR1 is WSHSY and CDR2 is SAAADI in the germline V gene. V was pared by 2 bases and J by 7 bases, with 20 bases between. The CDR3 totals 17 residues. The CDR3 is CASSENRGGGQDGELFF. CDR3 sequence (DNA): TGCGCCAGCAGTGAGAACAGGGGCGGGGGGCAAGACGGGGAGCTGTTTTTT.

This chain joins TRBV2 and TRBJ1-2; 8 bases align to TRBD1. This CDR3 contains 11 residues. CDR1 is SNHLY and CDR2 is FYNNEI in the germline V gene. J lost 7 bases, V lost 9 bases, and 4 bases had no gene match. CDR3 sequence reads: CARRTGIGYTF. The CDR3 coding sequence is TGTGCCAGGCGGACAGGGATTGGCTACACCTTC.

The chain has TRBV10-1 and TRBJ2-3, with D maybe TRBD2 (6 bases). This CDR3 comprises 14 residues. CDR1 and CDR2 from the germline V gene are WNHNN and SYGVQD (reference sequence). Trimming removed 8 bases from V and 1 base from J, with 13 bases in between. The CDR3 loop is CASRGKWCTDTQYF. The CDR3, as DNA: TGCGCCAGCCGGGGGAAATGGTGCACAGATACGCAGTATTTT.

The rearrangement uses TRBV11-2 and TRBJ1-2; D ambiguous. Germline V CDR1 and CDR2: SGHAT, FQNNGV. CDR3 size: 14 residues. V lost 5 bases, J lost 2 bases, and 12 bases lay in between. The CDR3 bases are TGTGCCAGCAGCCCACCCCGCAGGAACTATGGCTACACCTTC. This sequence encodes CASSPPRRNYGYTF.

The rearrangement uses TRBV28 and TRBJ2-1, with D perhaps matching TRBD1 (5 bases). V lost 4 bases to trimming and J lost 5 bases, with 15 bases between them. The length of the CDR3 is 15 residues. The germline V gene has CDR1 MDHEN and CDR2 SYDVKM. CDR3 region: CASSSVGLGNNEQFF. DNA of the CDR3: TGTGCCAGCAGTTCCGTGGGGCTGGGGAACAATGAGCAGTTCTTC.

The V gene is TRBV7-2, the J gene TRBJ1-2; D is unclear. The germline V and J ends were trimmed by 2 bases and 3 bases, with 10 bases remaining between them. There are 14 residues in the CDR3. Per the germline V gene, CDR1 is SGHTA and CDR2 is FQGNSA. CDR3 region: CASSLRFGDYGYTF. The CDR3 nucleotides are TGTGCCAGCAGCTTACGATTCGGAGACTATGGCTACACCTTC.

The V gene is TRBV19, the J gene TRBJ2-2; 11 bases line up with TRBD2. Trimming at V came to 4 bases and at J to 10 bases, leaving 14 bases not matched to a gene. CDR3 length: 17 amino acids. The germline V gene has CDR1 LNHDA and CDR2 SQIVND (reference sequence). CDR3 coding DNA: TGTGCCAGTAGTAATATTCCCACTAGCGGGAGTGGCAAGGAGCTGTTTTTT. Its protein is CASSNIPTSGSGKELFF.

The rearrangement links TRBV7-9 to TRBJ2-5; possible D gene TRBD2, 5 bases. V lost 7 bases and J 1 base, leaving 19 bases between the germline ends. Germline V CDR1 and CDR2: SEHNR, FQNEAQ (reference sequence). The CDR3 runs to 16 residues. CDR3 in DNA: TGTGCCAGCATTTCCATAGAGGGAAAGACCCAAGAGACCCAGTACTTC. This translates into CASISIEGKTQETQYF.

The chain uses TRBV19 and TRBJ2-3, with D possibly matching TRBD1 (5 bases). The V gene lost 7 bases and the J gene lost 3 bases, with 14 bases spanning the gap. The CDR3 is 14 amino acids. The germline V gene has CDR1 LNHDA and CDR2 SQIVND (reference sequence). The CDR3 sequence is CASTGFMGTDTQYF. For the CDR3, the DNA is TGTGCCAGTACAGGGTTTATGGGTACAGATACGCAGTATTTT.

This clone was seen a few times. This chain connects TRBV6-2 or TRBV6-3 to TRBJ2-1; 15 nucleotides align to TRBD2. The V segment lost 4 bases and the J segment 0 bases; nucleotides outside the gene matches: 10. The CDR3 sequence is 20 residues long. Germline CDR1 reads MNHEY; CDR2 reads SVGEGT. In DNA, the CDR3 is TGTGCCAGCAGTTCTTGGACTAGCGGGGGGGCCGCTATCTCCTACAATGAGCAGTTCTTC. Translation gives CASSSWTSGGAAISYNEQFF.

The J gene is TRBJ2-3, the V gene TRBV9, with a weak D call TRBD2 (6 bases). The CDR3 consists of 17 residues. V shed 0 bases and J shed 4 bases, with 18 bases lying between them. The V gene's germline CDR1 is SGDLS and CDR2 YYNGEE. CDR3 loop: CASSVGVGAGIADTQYF. The CDR3 bases are TGTGCCAGCAGCGTAGGGGTTGGAGCGGGCATTGCAGATACGCAGTATTTT.

V and J are TRBV5-1 and TRBJ2-3, with 8 bases identical to TRBD1. V shed 2 bases and J 3 bases; nucleotides not matched to a gene: 5. The CDR3 sequence is 15 residues long. Germline V CDR1 and CDR2: SGHRS, YFSETQ. This chain's CDR3 is CASSLDRGRTDTQYF. For the CDR3, the DNA is TGCGCCAGCAGCTTAGACAGGGGCAGGACAGATACGCAGTATTTT.

This clone was seen a single time. The chain joins TRBV28 to TRBJ2-2; tentative D call: TRBD1 (5 bases). Germline V gene lookup returns CDR1 MDHEN and CDR2 SYDVKM. This CDR3 comprises 14 residues. The ends were cut back, 5 bases at V and 4 bases at J, with 11 bases in the middle. In DNA, the CDR3 is TGTGCCAGCAGTCCCCAGGGTACCACCGGGGAGCTGTTTTTT. Translating it yields CASSPQGTTGELFF. The full variable domain, with the rest looked up from reference TRBV28 and TRBJ2-2, is DVKVTQSSRYLVKRTGEKVFLECVQDMDHENMFWYRQDPGLGLRLIYFSYDVKMKEKGDIPEGYSVSREKKERFSLILESASTNQTSMYLCASSPQGTTGELFFGEGSRLTVL.

The chain has TRBV30 and TRBJ1-2; 9 bases match TRBD1. CDR3 length: 15 residues. Germline loops: CDR1 GTSNPN, CDR2 SVGIG (reference sequence). The V segment lost 3 bases and the J segment 2 bases; nucleotides outside the gene matches: 7. CDR3 residues: CAWSDDRGGNYGYTF. In DNA form, the CDR3 reads TGTGCCTGGAGCGACGACAGGGGGGGGAACTATGGCTACACCTTC.

The chain couples TRBV5-1 to TRBJ1-2; TRBD1 matches at 7 bases. The V segment lost 0 bases and the J segment 1 base; nucleotides outside the gene matches: 3. Germline CDR1 is SGHRS and CDR2 is YFSETQ. The CDR3 is 15 residues long. CDR3 bases: TGCGCCAGCAGCTTGGGAGGGGGCGATAACTATGGCTACACCTTC. This gives the protein CASSLGGGDNYGYTF.

This sequence joins TRBV27 and TRBJ2-1; 12 bases are shared with TRBD2. This CDR3 is 17 amino acids long. Germline trimming cut 8 bases from V and 3 bases from J; bases unmatched to any gene: 11. CDR1 MNHEY and CDR2 SMNVEV come from the germline V gene (reference sequence). As DNA, the CDR3 is TGTGCCAGCTCACCAGGGCTAGCGGGAGGGGGCTACAATGAGCAGTTCTTC. As protein: CASSPGLAGGGYNEQFF.

J is TRBJ2-7 and V is TRBV5-1, with 9 bases aligning to TRBD1. Germline-derived CDR1 and CDR2 are SGHRS and YFSETQ. The V gene end was trimmed by 4 bases and the J gene end by 3 bases; junction bases not matched to a gene: 8. The CDR3 totals 15 residues. The CDR3 region is CASSHTGGAGYEQYF. Here the CDR3 DNA reads TGCGCCAGCAGCCACACAGGGGGCGCAGGCTACGAGCAGTACTTC.

This chain connects TRBV7-9 to TRBJ2-2; D may be TRBD2 (5 bases). In germline, CDR1 is SEHNR, CDR2 FQNEAQ (reference sequence). CDR3 size: 13 residues. Deletions cut 4 bases from V and 7 bases from J, with 10 bases between. The CDR3 nucleotides are TGTGCCAGCAGCTCAAAGGAGGACGGGGAGCTGTTTTTT. Translation gives CASSSKEDGELFF.

The chain recombines TRBV7-3 with TRBJ2-7; D unclear. The germline CDR1 and CDR2 sequences are SGHTA and FQGTGA. V shed 5 bases and J shed 2 bases, with 16 bases lying between them. The CDR3 totals 15 residues. The CDR3 nucleotides are TGTGCCAGCAGCCTAAGAGGAAAAGGCCCCTACGAGCAGTACTTC. It specifies CASSLRGKGPYEQYF.

The rearrangement joins TRBV7-9 to TRBJ2-3; perhaps TRBD2 as D (5 bases). Germline CDR1 reads SEHNR; CDR2 reads FQNEAQ (reference sequence). Trimming removed 5 bases from V and 5 bases from J, with 11 bases in between. The CDR3 spans 13 residues. CDR3: CASSQQGLDTQYF. The DNA of the CDR3 is TGTGCCAGCAGCCAGCAAGGACTAGATACGCAGTATTTT.

The J gene is TRBJ1-5, the V gene TRBV28; D might be TRBD1 (6 bases). CDR3 length: 16 amino acids. CDR1 is MDHEN and CDR2 is SYDVKM in the germline V gene. The V and J ends lost 4 bases and 2 bases respectively, with 15 bases between them. CDR3 nucleotide sequence: TGTGCCAGCAGTTATAGGGGGAAGGGGGGCAATCAGCCCCAGCATTTT. It is translated as CASSYRGKGGNQPQHF. The full variable domain, rest sourced from reference TRBV28 and TRBJ1-5, is DVKVTQSSRYLVKRTGEKVFLECVQDMDHENMFWYRQDPGLGLRLIYFSYDVKMKEKGDIPEGYSVSREKKERFSLILESASTNQTSMYLCASSYRGKGGNQPQHFGDGTRLSIL.

The gene calls are TRBV5-1 and TRBJ2-7; no clear D gene. The CDR3 is 13 residues long. Trimming removed 5 bases from V and 2 bases from J, with 11 bases in between. Germline V gene lookup returns CDR1 SGHRS and CDR2 YFSETQ. The CDR3 coding sequence is TGCGCCAGCAGAGGATTGGCGGCCTACGAGCAGTACTTC. Amino acids: CASRGLAAYEQYF.

The V call is TRBV7-2, the J call TRBJ2-7; 8 bases are a match to TRBD2. CDR3 length: 17 residues. V trimming: 5 bases; J trimming: 1 base; junction bases outside the gene matches: 13. The V gene's germline CDR1 is SGHTA and CDR2 FQGNSA. CDR3 loop: CASSLMRSSGGSYEQYF. DNA of the CDR3: TGTGCCAGCAGCCTTATGAGGTCGAGCGGGGGATCCTACGAGCAGTACTTC.

The chain couples TRBV24-1 to TRBJ2-2; 9 bases agree with TRBD2. The CDR3 runs 18 residues. CDR1 is KGHDR and CDR2 is SFDVKD in the germline V gene. The J segment lost 1 base and the V segment lost 5 bases, leaving 10 bases of the junction unmatched. CDR3 sequence: CATSGEALAGQNTGELFF. CDR3 nucleotides: TGTGCCACCAGTGGAGAGGCCCTAGCGGGGCAGAACACCGGGGAGCTGTTTTTT.

This clone was recorded once. The genes are TRBV15 and TRBJ1-1; D unclear. The ends were cut back, 0 bases at V and 7 bases at J, with 6 bases in the middle. The germline gives CDR1 LNHNV, CDR2 YYDKDF (reference sequence). The CDR3 loop spans 12 amino acids. The CDR3 is CATSREISEAFF. CDR3 DNA: TGTGCCACCAGCAGAGAGATTAGTGAAGCTTTCTTT.

The chain has TRBV5-1 and TRBJ1-5; TRBD1 matches 10 bases. The J segment lost 6 bases and the V segment lost 4 bases, leaving 7 bases of the junction unmatched. This CDR3 has 15 amino acids. Per germline, CDR1 SGHRS and CDR2 YFSETQ. The CDR3 spells CASSAKTGGGQPQHF. As DNA, the CDR3 is TGCGCCAGCAGCGCGAAGACAGGGGGCGGTCAGCCCCAGCATTTT.

Comments on this clone: Other DNA sequences of this sample code for an identical CDR3. J is TRBJ1-2 and V is TRBV7-9; D call uncertain. The V gene lost 3 bases and the J gene lost 1 base, with 9 bases spanning the gap. The CDR3 covers 14 residues. Per germline, CDR1 SEHNR and CDR2 FQNEAQ (reference sequence). CDR3 nucleotide sequence: TGTGCCAGCAGCTTGCTTACGGGTAACTATGGCTACACCTTC. Translation: CASSLLTGNYGYTF.